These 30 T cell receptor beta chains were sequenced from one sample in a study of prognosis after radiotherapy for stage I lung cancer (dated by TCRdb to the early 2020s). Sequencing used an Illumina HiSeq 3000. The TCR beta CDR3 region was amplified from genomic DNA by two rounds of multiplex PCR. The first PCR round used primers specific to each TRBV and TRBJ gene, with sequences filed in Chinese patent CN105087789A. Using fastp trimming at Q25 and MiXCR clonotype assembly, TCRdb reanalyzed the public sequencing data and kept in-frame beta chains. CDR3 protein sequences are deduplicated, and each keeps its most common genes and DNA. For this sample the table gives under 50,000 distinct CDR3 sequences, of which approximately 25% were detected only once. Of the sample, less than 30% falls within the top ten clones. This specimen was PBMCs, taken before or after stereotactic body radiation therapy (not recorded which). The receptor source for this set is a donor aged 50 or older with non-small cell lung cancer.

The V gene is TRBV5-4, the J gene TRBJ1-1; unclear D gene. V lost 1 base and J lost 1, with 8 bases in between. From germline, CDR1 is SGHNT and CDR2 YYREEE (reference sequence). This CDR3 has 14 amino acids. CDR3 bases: TGTGCCAGCAGCTTGTCTACCTGGAACACTGAAGCTTTCTTT. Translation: CASSLSTWNTEAFF.

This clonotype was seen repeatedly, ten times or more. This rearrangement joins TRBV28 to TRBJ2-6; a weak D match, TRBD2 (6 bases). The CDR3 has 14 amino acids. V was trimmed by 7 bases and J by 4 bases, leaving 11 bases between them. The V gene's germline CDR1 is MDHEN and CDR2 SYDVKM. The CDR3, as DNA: TGTGCCAGCACGGGGAGGAGAGGGGCCAACGTCCTGACTTTC. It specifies CASTGRRGANVLTF.

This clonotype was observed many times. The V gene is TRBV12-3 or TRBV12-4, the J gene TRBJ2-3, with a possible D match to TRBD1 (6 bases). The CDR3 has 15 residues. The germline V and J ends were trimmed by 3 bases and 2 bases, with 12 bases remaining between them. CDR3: CASSFPGQPTDTQYF. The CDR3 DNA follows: TGTGCCAGCAGTTTTCCGGGACAACCCACAGATACGCAGTATTTT.

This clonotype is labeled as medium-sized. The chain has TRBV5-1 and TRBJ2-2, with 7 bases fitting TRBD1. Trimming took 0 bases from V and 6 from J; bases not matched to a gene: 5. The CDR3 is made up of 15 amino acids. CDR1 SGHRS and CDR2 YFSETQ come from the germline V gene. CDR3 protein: CASSLGQGTAGELFF. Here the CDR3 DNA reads TGCGCCAGCAGCTTGGGACAGGGTACCGCCGGGGAGCTGTTTTTT.

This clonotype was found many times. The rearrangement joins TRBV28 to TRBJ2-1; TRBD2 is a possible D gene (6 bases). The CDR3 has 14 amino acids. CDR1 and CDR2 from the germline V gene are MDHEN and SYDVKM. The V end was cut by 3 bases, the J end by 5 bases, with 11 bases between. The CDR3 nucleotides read TGTGCCAGCAGTTTCTTGCGGGATCACAATGAGCAGTTCTTC. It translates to CASSFLRDHNEQFF. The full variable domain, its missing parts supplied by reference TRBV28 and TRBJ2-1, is DVKVTQSSRYLVKRTGEKVFLECVQDMDHENMFWYRQDPGLGLRLIYFSYDVKMKEKGDIPEGYSVSREKKERFSLILESASTNQTSMYLCASSFLRDHNEQFFGPGTRLTVL.

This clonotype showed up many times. This CDR3 is CASSHTHEQFF. In nucleotides, the CDR3 is TGTGCCAGCAGCCATACCCATGAGCAGTTCTTC. The chain combines TRBV3-1 with TRBJ2-1; D call uncertain. The CDR3 is made up of 11 amino acids. V was clipped by 3 bases and J by 8 bases, with 5 bases between them. Looked up from germline, CDR1 is LGHDT and CDR2 is YNNKEL (reference sequence).

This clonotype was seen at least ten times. CDR3 coding DNA: TGTGCCAGCAGCCCTAGAGCGGGCGGACTTCAAGAGACCCAGTACTTC. It is translated as CASSPRAGGLQETQYF. The genes are TRBV27 and TRBJ2-5; a weak D match, TRBD2 (6 bases). V gave up 6 bases and J gave up 2 bases, with 19 bases separating them. The CDR3 extends over 16 amino acids. Looked up from germline, CDR1 is MNHEY and CDR2 is SMNVEV (reference sequence).

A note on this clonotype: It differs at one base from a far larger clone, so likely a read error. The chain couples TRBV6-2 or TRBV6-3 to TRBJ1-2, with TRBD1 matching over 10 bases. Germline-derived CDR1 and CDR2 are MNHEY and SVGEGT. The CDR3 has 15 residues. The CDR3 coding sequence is TGTCCCAGCAGTCGGGACAGGGGTAATTACGCGGGCTACACCTTC. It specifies CPSSRDRGNYAGYTF.

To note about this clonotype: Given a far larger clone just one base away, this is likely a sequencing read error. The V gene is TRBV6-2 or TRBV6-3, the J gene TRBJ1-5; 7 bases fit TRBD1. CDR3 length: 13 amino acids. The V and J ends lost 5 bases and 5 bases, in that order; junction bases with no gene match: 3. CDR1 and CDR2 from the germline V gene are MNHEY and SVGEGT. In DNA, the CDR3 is TGTGCCAGCAGTACAGGGGTTGATCAGCCCCAGCATTTT. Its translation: CASSTGVDQPQHF.

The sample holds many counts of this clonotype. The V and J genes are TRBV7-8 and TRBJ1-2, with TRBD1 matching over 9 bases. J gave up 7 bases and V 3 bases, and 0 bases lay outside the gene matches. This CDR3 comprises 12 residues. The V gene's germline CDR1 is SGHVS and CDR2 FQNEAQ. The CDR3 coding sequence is TGTGCCAGCAGCTTGGACAGGGGTGGCTACACCTTC. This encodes CASSLDRGGYTF.

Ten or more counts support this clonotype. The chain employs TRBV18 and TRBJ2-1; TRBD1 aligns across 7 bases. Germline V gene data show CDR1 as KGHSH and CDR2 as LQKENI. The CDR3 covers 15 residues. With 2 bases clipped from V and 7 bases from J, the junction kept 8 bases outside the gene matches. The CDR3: CASSPDYRGTNEQFF. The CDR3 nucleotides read TGTGCCAGCTCACCAGACTACAGGGGAACAAATGAGCAGTTCTTC.

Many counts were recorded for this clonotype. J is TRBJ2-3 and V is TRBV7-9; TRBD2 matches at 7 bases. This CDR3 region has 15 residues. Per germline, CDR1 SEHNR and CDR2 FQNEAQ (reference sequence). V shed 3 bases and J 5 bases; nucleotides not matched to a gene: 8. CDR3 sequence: CASSFSLAVGDTQYF. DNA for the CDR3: TGTGCCAGCAGCTTTAGCCTAGCGGTAGGAGATACGCAGTATTTT.

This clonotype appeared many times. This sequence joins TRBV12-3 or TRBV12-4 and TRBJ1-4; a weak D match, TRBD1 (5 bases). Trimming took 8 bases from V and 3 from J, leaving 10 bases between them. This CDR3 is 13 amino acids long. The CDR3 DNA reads TGTGCCAGCGGCCCGGGACCTAATGAAAAACTGTTTTTT. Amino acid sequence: CASGPGPNEKLFF.

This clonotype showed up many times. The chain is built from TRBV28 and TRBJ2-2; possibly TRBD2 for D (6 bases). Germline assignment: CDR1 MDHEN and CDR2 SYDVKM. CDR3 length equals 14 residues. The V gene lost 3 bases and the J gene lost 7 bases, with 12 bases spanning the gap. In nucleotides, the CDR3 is TGTGCCAGCAGTTTCGGAGGGCTAAACGGGGAGCTGTTTTTT. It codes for CASSFGGLNGELFF.

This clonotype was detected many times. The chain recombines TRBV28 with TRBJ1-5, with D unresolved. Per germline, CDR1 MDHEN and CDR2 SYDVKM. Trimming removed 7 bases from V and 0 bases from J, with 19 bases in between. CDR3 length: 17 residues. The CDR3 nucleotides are TGTGCCAGCAAGCTGGGAAATGTGGGCTATAGCAATCAGCCCCAGCATTTT. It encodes CASKLGNVGYSNQPQHF.

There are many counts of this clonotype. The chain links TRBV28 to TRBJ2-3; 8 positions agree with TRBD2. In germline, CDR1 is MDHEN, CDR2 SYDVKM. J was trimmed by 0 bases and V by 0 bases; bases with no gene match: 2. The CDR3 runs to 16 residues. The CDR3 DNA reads TGTGCCAGCAGTTTATGGGCTAGCGGGAGCACAGATACGCAGTATTTT. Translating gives CASSLWASGSTDTQYF.

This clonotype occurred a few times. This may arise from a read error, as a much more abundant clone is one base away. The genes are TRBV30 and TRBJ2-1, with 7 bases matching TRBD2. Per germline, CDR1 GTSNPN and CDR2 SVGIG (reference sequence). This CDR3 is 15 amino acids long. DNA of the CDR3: TGTGCCTGGAGGGCCTTCGGGGGGTCCTACAATGGGCAGTTCTTC. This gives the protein CAWRAFGGSYNGQFF.

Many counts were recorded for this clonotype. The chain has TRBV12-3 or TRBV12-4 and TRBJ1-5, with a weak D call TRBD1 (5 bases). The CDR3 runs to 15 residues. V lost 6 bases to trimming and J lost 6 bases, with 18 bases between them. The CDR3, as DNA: TGTGCCAGCAGCACCAATGCGGGGACGGGTCAGCCCCAGCATTTT. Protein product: CASSTNAGTGQPQHF.

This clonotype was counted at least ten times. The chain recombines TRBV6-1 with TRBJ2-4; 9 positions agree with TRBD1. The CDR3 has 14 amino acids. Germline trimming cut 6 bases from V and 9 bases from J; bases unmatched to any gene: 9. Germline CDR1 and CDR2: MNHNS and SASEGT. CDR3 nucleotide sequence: TGTGCCAGCAGGCCTACAGGGGGCGGCGGCATTCAGTACTTC. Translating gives CASRPTGGGGIQYF.

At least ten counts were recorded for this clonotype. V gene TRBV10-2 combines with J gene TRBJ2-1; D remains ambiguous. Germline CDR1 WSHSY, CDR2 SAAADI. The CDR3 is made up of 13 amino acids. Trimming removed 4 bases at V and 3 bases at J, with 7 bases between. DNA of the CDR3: TGCGCCAGCAGTGTGTACAGCTACAATGAGCAGTTCTTC. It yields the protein CASSVYSYNEQFF.

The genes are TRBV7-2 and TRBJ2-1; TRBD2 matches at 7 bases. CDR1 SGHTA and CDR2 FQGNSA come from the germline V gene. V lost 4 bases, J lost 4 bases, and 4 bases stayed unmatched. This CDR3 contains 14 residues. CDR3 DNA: TGTACCAGCAGCTCAGGGACTATATACAATGAGCAGTTCTTC. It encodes CTSSSGTIYNEQFF. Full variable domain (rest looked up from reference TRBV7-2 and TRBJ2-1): GAGVSQSPSNKVTEKGKDVELRCDPISGHTALYWYRQSLGQGLEFLIYFQGNSAPDKSGLPSDRFSAERTGGSVSTLTIQRTQQEDSAVYLCTSSSGTIYNEQFFGPGTRLTVL.

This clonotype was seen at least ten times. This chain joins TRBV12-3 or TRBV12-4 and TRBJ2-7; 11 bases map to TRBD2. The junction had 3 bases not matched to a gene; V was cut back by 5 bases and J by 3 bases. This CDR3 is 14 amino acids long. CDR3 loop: CASSLLAGVYEQYF. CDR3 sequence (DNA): TGTGCCAGCAGTCTACTAGCGGGGGTCTACGAGCAGTACTTC.

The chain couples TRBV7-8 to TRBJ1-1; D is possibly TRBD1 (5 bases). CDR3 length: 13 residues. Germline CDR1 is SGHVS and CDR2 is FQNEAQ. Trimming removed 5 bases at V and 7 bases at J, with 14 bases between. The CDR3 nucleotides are TGTGCCAGCAGCCCATCGGACACCTATGAAGCTTTCTTT. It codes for CASSPSDTYEAFF.

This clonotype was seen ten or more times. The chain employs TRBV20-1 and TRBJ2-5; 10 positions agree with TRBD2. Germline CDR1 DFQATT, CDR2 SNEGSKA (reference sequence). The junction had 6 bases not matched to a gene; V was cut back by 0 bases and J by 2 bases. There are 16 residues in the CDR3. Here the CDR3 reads CSARDEAGGDQETQYF. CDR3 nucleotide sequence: TGCAGTGCTAGAGATGAAGCGGGGGGGGATCAAGAGACCCAGTACTTC.

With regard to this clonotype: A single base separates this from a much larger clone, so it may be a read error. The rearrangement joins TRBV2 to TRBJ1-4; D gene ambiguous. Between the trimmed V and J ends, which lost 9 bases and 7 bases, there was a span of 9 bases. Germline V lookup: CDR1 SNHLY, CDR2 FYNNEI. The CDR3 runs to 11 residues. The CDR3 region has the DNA TGTGCCAGTCGGGAAGGTGAAAAACTGTTTTTT. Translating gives CASREGEKLFF.

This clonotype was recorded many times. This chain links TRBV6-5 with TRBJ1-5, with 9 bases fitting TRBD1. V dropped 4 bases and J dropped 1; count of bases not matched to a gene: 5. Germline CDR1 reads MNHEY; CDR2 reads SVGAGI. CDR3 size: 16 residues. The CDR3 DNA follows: TGTGCCAGCAGTTGGGACAGGGAACGGAGCAATCAGCCCCAGCATTTT. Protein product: CASSWDRERSNQPQHF.

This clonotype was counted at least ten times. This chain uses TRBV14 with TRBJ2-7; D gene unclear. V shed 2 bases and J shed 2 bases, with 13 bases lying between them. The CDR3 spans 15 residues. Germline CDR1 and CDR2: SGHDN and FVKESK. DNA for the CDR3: TGTGCCAGCAGCCAATCCTTGGCGACCACCTACGAGCAGTACTTC. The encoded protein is CASSQSLATTYEQYF. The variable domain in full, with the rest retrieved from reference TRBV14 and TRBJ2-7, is EAGVTQFPSHSVIEKGQTVTLRCDPISGHDNLYWYRRVMGKEIKFLLHFVKESKQDESGMPNNRFLAERTGGTYSTLKVQPAELEDSGVYFCASSQSLATTYEQYFGPGTRLTVT.

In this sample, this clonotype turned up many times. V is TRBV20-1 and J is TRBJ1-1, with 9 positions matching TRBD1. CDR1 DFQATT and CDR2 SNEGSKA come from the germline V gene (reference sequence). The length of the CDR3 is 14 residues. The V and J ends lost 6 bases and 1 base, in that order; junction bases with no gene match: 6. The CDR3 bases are TGCAGTGCCTCCGGGACAGGGACGAACACTGAAGCTTTCTTT. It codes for CSASGTGTNTEAFF.

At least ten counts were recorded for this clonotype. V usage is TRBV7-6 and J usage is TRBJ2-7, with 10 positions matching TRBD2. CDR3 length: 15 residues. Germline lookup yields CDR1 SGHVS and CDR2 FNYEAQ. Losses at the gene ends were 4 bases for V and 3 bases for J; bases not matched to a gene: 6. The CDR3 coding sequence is TGTGCCAGCAGCTCGACTAGCGGGTCCGGCTACGAGCAGTACTTC. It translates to CASSSTSGSGYEQYF.

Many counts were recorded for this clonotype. CDR3 loop: CASSPDQVVGEAFF. The CDR3 DNA is TGTGCCAGCTCACCAGATCAGGTCGTGGGGGAAGCTTTCTTT. The rearrangement links TRBV18 to TRBJ1-1; no definite D call. The ends were cut back, 2 bases at V and 8 bases at J, with 15 bases in the middle. CDR3 length: 14 residues. CDR1 is KGHSH and CDR2 is LQKENI in the germline V gene.